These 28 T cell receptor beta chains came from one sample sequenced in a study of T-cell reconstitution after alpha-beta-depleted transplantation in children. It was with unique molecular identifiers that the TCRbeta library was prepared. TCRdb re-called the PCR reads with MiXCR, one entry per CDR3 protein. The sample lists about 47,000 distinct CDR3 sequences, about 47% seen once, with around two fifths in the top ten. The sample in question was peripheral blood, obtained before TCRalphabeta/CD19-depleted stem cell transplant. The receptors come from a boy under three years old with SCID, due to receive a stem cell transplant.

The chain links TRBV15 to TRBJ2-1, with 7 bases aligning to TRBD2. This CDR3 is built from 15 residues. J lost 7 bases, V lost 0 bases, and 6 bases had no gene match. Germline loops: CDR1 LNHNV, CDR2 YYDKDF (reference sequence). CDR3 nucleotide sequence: TGTGCCACCAGCAGAGATCGGGGGGACGTTAATGAGCAGTTCTTC. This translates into CATSRDRGDVNEQFF.

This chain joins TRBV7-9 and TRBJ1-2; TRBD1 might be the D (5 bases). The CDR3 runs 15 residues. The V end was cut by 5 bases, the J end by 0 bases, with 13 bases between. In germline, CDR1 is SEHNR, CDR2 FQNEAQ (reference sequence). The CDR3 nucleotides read TGTGCCAGCAGCCCTCCCATGGGGGCTAACTATGGCTACACCTTC. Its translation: CASSPPMGANYGYTF. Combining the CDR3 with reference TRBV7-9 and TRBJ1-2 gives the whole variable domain DTGVSQNPRHKITKRGQNVTFRCDPISEHNRLYWYRQTLGQGPEFLTYFQNEAQLEKSRLLSDRFSAERPKGSFSTLEIQRTEQGDSAMYLCASSPPMGANYGYTFGSGTRLTVV.

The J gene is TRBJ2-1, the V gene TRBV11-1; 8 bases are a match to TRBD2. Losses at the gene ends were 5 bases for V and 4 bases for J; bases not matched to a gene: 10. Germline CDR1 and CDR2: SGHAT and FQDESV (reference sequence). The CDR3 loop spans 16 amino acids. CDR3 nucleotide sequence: TGTGCCAGCAGCCAAGAATCCGGGACTAGATACAATGAGCAGTTCTTC. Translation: CASSQESGTRYNEQFF.

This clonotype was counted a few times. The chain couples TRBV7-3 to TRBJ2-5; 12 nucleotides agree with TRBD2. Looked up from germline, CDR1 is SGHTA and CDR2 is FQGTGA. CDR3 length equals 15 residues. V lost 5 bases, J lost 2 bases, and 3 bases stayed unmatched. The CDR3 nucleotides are TGTGCCAGCAGCCCCGGACTAGCGGGGCAAGAGACCCAGTACTTC. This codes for CASSPGLAGQETQYF.

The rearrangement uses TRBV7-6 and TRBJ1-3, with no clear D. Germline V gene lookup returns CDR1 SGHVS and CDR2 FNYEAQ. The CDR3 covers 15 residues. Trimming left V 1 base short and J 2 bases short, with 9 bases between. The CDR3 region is CASSLVQSAGNTIYF. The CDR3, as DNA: TGTGCCAGCAGCTTAGTACAGTCGGCTGGAAACACCATATATTTT.

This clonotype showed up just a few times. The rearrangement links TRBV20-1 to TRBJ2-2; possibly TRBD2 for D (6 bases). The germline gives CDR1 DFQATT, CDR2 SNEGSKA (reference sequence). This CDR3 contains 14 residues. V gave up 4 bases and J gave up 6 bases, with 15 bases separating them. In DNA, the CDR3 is TGCAGTGCTATGGCGGGGTTAGCACCCGGGGAGCTGTTTTTT. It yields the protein CSAMAGLAPGELFF.

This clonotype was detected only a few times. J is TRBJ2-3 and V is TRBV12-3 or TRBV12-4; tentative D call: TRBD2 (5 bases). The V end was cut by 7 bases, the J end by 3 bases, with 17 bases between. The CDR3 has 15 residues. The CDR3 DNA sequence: TGTGCCAGCACCAGCGGAGGAGCTATTACAGATACGCAGTATTTT. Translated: CASTSGGAITDTQYF.

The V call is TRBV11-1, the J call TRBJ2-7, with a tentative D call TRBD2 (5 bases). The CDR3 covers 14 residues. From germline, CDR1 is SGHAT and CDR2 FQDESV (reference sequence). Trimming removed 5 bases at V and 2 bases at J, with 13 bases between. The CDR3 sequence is CASSARGLTYEQYF. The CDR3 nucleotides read TGTGCCAGCAGCGCGCGCGGACTTACCTACGAGCAGTACTTC. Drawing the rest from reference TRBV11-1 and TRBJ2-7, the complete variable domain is EAEVAQSPRYKITEKSQAVAFWCDPISGHATLYWYRQILGQGPELLVQFQDESVVDDSQLPKDRFSAERLKGVDSTLKIQPAELGDSAMYLCASSARGLTYEQYFGPGTRLTVT.

The CDR3 bases are TGCAGCGTTGGGGGACAGGGGGCGGCTTTCTTT. Translation: CSVGGQGAAFF. The chain combines TRBV29-1 with TRBJ1-1; 12 nucleotides agree with TRBD1. There are 11 residues in the CDR3. Trimming removed 4 bases from V and 11 bases from J; junction bases left unmatched: 2. Germline V CDR1 and CDR2: SQVTM, ANQGSEA.

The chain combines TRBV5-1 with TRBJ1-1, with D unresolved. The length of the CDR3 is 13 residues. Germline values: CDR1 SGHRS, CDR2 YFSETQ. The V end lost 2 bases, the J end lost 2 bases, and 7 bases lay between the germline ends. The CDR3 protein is CASSFEVNTEAFF. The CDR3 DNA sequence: TGCGCCAGCAGCTTTGAAGTAAACACTGAAGCTTTCTTT.

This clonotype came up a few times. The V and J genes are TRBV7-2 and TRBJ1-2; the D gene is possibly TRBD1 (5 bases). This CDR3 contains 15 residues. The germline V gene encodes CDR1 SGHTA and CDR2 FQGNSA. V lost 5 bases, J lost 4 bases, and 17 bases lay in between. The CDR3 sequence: CASSTNGGTSYGYTF. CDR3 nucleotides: TGTGCCAGCAGCACAAACGGAGGGACTAGCTATGGCTACACCTTC.

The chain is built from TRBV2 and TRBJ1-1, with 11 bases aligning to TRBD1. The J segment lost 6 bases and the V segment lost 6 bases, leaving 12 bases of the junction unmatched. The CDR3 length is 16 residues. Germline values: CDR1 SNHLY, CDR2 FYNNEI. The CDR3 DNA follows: TGTGCCAGCAGACGAGGGATTGGACAGGGGGCCTCTGAAGCTTTCTTT. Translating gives CASRRGIGQGASEAFF.

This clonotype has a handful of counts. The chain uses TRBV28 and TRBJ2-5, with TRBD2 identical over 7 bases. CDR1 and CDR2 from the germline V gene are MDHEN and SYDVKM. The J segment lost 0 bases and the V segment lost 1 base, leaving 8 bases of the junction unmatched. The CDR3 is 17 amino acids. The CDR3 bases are TGTGCCAGCAGTTTATCCCTCCCCCTAGCGGACCAAGAGACCCAGTACTTC. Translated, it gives CASSLSLPLADQETQYF.

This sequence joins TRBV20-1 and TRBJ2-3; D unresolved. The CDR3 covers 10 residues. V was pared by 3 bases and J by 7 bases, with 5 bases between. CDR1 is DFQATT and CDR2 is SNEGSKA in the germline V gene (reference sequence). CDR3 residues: CSASVHTQYF. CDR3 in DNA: TGCAGTGCTAGCGTTCATACGCAGTATTTT.

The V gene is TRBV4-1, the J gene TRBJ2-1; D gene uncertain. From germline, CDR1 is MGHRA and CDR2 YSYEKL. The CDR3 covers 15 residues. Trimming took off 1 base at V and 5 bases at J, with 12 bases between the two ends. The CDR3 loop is CASSQGLYENNEQFF. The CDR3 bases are TGCGCCAGCAGCCAAGGTCTATATGAAAACAATGAGCAGTTCTTC.

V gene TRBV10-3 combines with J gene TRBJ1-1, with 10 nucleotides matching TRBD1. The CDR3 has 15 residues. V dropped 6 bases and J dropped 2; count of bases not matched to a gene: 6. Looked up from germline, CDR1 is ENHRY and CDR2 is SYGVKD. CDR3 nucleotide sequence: TGTGCCATCAGAGCTAGACAGGGGGCAAACACTGAAGCTTTCTTT. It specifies CAIRARQGANTEAFF.

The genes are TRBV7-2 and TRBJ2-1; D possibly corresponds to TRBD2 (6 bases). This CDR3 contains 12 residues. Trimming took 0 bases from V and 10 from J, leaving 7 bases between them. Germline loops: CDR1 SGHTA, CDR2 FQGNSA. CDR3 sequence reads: CASSLAGGEQFF. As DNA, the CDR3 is TGTGCCAGCAGCTTAGCGGGAGGCGAGCAGTTCTTC.

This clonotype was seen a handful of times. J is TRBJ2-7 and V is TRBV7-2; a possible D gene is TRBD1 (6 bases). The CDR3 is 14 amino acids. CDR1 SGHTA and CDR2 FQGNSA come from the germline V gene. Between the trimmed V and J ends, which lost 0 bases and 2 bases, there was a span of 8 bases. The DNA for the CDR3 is TGTGCCAGCAGCTTAGCAGGACAGACCTACGAGCAGTACTTC. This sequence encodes CASSLAGQTYEQYF.

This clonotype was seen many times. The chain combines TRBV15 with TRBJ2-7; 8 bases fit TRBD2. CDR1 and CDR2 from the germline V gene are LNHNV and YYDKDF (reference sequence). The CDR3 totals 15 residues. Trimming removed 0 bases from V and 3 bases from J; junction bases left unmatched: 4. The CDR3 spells CATSRDRAGGYEQYF. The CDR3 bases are TGTGCCACCAGCAGAGATAGGGCGGGGGGCTACGAGCAGTACTTC.

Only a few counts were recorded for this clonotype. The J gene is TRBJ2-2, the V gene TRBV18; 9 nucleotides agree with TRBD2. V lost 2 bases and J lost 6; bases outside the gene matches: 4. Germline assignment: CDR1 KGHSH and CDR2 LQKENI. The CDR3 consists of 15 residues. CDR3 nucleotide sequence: TGTGCCAGCTCACCAGCAGGGACTAGCTCCGGGGAGCTGTTTTTT. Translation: CASSPAGTSSGELFF.

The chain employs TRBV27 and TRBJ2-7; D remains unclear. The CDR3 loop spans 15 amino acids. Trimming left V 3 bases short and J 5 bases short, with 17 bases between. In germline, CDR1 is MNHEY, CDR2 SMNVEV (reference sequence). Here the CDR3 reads CASSLDQAGMDEQYF. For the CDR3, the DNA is TGTGCCAGCAGTTTGGACCAGGCAGGCATGGACGAGCAGTACTTC.

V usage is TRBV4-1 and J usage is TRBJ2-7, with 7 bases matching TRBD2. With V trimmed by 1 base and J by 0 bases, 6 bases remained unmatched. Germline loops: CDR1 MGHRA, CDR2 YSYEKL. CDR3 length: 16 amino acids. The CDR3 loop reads CASSQGPSGSSYEQYF. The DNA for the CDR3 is TGCGCCAGCAGCCAAGGCCCTAGCGGAAGCTCCTACGAGCAGTACTTC.

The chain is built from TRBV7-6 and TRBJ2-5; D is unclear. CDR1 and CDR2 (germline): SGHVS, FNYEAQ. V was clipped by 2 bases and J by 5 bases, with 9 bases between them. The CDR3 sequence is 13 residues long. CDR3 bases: TGTGCCAGCAGCTTAAGGCTAGAGGAGACCCAGTACTTC. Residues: CASSLRLEETQYF.

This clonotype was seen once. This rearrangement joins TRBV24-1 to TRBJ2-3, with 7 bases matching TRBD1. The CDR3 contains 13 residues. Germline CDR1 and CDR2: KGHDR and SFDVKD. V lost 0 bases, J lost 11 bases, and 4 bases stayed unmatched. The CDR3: CATSDLDRAKQYF. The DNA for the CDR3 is TGTGCCACCAGTGATTTGGACAGGGCAAAGCAGTATTTT.

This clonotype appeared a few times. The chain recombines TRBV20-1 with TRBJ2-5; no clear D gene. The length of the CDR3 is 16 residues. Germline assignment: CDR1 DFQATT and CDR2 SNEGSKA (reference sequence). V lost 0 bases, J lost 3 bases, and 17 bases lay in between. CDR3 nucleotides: TGCAGTGCTAGAGATCCCATTAGAGGCGGAAAAGAGACCCAGTACTTC. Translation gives CSARDPIRGGKETQYF.

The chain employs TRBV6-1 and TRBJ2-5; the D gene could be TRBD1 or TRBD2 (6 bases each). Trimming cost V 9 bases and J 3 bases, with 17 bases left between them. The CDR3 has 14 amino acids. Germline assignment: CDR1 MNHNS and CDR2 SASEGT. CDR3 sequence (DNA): TGTGCCAGTCGGGGGCGGGGCGGAGAAGAGACCCAGTACTTC. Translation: CASRGRGGEETQYF.

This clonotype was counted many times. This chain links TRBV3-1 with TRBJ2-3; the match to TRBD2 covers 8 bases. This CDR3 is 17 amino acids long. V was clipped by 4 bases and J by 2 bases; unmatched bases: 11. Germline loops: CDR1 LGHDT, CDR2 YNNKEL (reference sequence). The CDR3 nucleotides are TGTGCCAGCAGCCCCCGAGGTAGCGGGGCGCTCACAGATACGCAGTATTTT. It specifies CASSPRGSGALTDTQYF.

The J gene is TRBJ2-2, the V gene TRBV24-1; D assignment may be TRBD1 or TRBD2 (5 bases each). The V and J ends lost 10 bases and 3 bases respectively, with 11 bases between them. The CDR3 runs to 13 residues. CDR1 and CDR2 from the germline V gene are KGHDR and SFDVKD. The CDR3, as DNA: TGTGCCACGACCGGGACCCACACCGGGGAGCTGTTTTTT. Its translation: CATTGTHTGELFF.